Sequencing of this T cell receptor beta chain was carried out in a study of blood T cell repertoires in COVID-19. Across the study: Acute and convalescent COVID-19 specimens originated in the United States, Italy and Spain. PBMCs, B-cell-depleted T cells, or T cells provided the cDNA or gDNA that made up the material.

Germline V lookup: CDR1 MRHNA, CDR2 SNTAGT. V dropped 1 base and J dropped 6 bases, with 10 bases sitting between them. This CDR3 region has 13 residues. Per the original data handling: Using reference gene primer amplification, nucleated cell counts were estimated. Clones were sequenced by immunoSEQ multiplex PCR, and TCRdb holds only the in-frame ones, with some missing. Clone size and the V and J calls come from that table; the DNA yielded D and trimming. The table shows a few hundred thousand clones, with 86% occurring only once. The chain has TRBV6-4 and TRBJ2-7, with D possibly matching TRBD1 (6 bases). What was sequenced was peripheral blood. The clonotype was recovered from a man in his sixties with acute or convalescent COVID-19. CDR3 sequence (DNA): TGTGCCAGCAGTGACTTACAGGGCGGCGAGCAGTACTTC. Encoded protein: CASSDLQGGEQYF.